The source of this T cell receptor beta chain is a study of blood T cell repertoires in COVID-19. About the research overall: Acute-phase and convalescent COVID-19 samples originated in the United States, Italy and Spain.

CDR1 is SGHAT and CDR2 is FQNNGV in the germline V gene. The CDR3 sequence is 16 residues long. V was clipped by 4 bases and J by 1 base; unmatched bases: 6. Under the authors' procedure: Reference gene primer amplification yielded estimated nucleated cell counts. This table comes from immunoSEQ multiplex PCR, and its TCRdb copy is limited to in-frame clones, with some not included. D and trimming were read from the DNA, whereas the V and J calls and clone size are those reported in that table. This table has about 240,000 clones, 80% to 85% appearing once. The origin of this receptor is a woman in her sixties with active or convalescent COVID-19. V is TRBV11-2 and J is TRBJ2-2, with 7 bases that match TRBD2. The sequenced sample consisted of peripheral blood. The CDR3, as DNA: TGTGCCAGCAGCTCCGGACTAGTGCGGAACACCGGGGAGCTGTTTTTT. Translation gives CASSSGLVRNTGELFF.